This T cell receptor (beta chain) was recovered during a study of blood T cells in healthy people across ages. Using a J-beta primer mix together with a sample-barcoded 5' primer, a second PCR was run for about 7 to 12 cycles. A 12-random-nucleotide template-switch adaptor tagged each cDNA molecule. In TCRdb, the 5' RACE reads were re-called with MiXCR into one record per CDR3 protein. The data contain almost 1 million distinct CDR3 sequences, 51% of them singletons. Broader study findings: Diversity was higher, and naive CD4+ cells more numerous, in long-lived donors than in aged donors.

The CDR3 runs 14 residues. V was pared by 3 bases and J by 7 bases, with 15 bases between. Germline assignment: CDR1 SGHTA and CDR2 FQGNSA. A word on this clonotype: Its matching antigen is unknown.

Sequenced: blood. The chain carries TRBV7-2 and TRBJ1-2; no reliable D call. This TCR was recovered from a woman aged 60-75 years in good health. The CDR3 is CASSLAGVAAGYTF. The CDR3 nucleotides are TGTGCCAGCAGCTTGGCCGGGGTGGCCGCTGGCTACACCTTC.